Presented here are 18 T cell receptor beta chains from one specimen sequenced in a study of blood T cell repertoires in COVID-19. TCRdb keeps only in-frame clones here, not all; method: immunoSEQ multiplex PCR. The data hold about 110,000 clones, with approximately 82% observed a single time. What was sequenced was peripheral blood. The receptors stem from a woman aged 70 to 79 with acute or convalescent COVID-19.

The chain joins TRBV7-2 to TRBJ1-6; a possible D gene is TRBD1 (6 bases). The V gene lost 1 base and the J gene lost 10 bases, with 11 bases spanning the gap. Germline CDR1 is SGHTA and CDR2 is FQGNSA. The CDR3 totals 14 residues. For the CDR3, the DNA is TGTGCCAGCAGCTTAGGCAGGGGCGGATCACCCCTCCACTTT. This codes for CASSLGRGGSPLHF. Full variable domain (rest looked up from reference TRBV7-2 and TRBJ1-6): GAGVSQSPSNKVTEKGKDVELRCDPISGHTALYWYRQSLGQGLEFLIYFQGNSAPDKSGLPSDRFSAERTGGSVSTLTIQRTQQEDSAVYLCASSLGRGGSPLHFGNGTRLTVT.

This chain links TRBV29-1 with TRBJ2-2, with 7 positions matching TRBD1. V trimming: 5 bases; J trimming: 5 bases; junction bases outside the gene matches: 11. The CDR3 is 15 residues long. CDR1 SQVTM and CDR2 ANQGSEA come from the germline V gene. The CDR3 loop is CSVTPGGSGTGELFF. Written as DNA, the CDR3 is TGCAGCGTTACCCCAGGGGGATCGGGGACCGGGGAGCTGTTTTTT.

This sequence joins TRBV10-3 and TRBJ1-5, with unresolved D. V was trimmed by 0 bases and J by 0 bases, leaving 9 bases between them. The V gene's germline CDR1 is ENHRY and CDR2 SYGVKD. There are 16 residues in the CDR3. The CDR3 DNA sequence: TGTGCCATCAGTGAGTCGAAGAGATATAGCAATCAGCCCCAGCATTTT. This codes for CAISESKRYSNQPQHF.

The chain's CDR3 is CATPDGTSGPSSYNEQFF. For the CDR3, the DNA is TGCGCCACCCCTGACGGGACTAGCGGGCCTAGCTCCTACAATGAGCAGTTCTTC. The V call is TRBV5-1, the J call TRBJ2-1, with TRBD2 identical over 12 bases. V dropped 9 bases and J dropped 0; count of bases not matched to a gene: 13. This CDR3 has 18 amino acids. The germline V gene encodes CDR1 SGHRS and CDR2 YFSETQ.

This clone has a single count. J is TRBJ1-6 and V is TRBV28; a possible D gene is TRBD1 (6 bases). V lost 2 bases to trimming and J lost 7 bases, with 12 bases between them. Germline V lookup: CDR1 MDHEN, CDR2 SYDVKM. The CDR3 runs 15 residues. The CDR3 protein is CASSLTQGINSPLHF. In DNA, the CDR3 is TGTGCCAGCAGTTTAACGCAGGGGATCAATTCACCCCTCCACTTT.

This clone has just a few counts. In DNA form, the CDR3 reads TGCGCCAGCAGCCAAGATAGTAGAGGGGGGGCAAAGGGAAGTTCACCCCTCCACTTT. It encodes CASSQDSRGGAKGSSPLHF. This rearrangement joins TRBV4-3 to TRBJ1-6, with a tentative D call TRBD1 (6 bases). Germline values: CDR1 LGHNA, CDR2 YSLEER. The CDR3 spans 19 residues. V was shortened by 0 bases and J by 9 bases, with 24 bases between the two germline ends.

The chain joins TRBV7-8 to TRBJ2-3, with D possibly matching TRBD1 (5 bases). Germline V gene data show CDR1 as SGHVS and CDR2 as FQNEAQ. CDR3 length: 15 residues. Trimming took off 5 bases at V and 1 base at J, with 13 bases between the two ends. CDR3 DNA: TGTGCCAGCAGCCCATCAGGGTTTGGCACAGATACGCAGTATTTT. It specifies CASSPSGFGTDTQYF.

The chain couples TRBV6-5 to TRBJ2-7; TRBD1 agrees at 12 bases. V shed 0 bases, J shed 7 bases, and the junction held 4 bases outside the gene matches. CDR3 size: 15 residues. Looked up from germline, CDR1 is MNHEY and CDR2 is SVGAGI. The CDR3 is CASSYSGQGAWEQYF. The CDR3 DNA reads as TGTGCCAGCAGTTACTCGGGACAGGGGGCTTGGGAGCAGTACTTC.

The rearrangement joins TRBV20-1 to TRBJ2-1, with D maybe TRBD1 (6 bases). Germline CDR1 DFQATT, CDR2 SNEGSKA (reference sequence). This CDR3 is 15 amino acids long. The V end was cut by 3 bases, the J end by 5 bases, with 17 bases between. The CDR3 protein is CSASPGTSPHNEQFF. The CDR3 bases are TGCAGTGCTAGTCCGGGGACAAGCCCCCACAATGAGCAGTTCTTC.

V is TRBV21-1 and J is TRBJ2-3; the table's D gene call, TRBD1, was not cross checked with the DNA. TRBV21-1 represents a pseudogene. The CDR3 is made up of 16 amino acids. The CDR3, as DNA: TGTGCCAGCAGCAAAGCGGGGCAGGGGGCGTCAGATACGCAGTATTTT. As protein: CASSKAGQGASDTQYF.

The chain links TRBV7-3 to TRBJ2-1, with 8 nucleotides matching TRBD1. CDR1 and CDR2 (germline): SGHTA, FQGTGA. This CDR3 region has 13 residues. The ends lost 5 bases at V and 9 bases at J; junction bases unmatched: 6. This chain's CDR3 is CASSIQGAGEQFF. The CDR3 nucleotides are TGTGCCAGCAGCATTCAGGGGGCAGGTGAGCAGTTCTTC. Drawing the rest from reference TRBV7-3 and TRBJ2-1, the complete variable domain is GAGVSQTPSNKVTEKGKYVELRCDPISGHTALYWYRQSLGQGPEFLIYFQGTGAADDSGLPNDRFFAVRPEGSVSTLKIQRTERGDSAVYLCASSIQGAGEQFFGPGTRLTVL.

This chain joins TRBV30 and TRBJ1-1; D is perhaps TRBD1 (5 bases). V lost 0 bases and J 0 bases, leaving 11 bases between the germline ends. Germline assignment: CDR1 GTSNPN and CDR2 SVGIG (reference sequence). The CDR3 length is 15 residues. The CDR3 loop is CAWSVRGGVNTEAFF. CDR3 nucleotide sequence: TGTGCCTGGAGTGTACGGGGGGGAGTGAACACTGAAGCTTTCTTT.

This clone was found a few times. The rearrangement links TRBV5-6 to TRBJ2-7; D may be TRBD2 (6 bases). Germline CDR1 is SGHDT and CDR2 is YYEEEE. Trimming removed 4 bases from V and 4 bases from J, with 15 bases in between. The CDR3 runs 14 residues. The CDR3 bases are TGTGCCAGCAGCCCCGCGGGACTCTGGTACGAGCAGTACGTC. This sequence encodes CASSPAGLWYEQYV.

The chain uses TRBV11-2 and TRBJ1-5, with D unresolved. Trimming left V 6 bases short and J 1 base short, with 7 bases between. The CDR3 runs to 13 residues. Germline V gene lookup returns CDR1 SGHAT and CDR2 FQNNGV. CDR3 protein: CASRLQSNQPQHF. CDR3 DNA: TGTGCCAGCAGGTTACAAAGCAATCAGCCCCAGCATTTT.

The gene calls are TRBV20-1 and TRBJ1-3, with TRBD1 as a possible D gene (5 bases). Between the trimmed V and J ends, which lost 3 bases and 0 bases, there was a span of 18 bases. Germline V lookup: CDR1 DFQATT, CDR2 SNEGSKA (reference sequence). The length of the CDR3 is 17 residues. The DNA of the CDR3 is TGCAGTGCTAGTGGATCGGGCAGGGCGCTCTCTGGAAACACCATATATTTT. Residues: CSASGSGRALSGNTIYF.

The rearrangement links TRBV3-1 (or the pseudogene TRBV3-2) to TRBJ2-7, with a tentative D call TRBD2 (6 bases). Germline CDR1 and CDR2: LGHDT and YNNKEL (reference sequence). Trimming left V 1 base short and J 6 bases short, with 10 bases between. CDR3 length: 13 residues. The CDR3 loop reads CASSQGGVGEQYV. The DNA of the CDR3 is TGTGCCAGCAGCCAAGGGGGGGTTGGCGAGCAGTACGTC.

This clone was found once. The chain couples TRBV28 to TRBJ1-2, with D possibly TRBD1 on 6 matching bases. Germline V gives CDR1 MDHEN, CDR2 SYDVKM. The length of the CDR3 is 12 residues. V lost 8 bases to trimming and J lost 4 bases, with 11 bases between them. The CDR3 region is CASEGQSYGYTF. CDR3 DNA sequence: TGTGCCAGCGAAGGACAGTCCTATGGCTACACCTTC.

The chain's CDR3 is CASRSYRFEAFF. In DNA form, the CDR3 reads TGTGCCAGCAGATCCTACAGATTTGAAGCTTTCTTT. The chain employs TRBV6-5 and TRBJ1-1; D is ambiguous. The CDR3 loop spans 12 amino acids. Germline V CDR1 and CDR2: MNHEY, SVGAGI. The V gene lost 6 bases and the J gene lost 7 bases, with 12 bases spanning the gap.